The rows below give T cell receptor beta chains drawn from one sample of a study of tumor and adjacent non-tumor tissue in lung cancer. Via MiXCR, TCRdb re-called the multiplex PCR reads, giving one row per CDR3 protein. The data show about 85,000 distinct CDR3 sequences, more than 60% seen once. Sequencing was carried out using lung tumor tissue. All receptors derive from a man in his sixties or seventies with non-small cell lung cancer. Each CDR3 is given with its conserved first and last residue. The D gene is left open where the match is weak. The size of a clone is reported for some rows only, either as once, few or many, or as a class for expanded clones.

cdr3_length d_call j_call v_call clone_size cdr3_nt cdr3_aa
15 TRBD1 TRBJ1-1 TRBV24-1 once TGTGTTACCAGTGACTCGACAGGGTTGAACACTGAAGCTTTCTTT CVTSDSTGLNTEAFF
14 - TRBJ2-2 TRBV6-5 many TGTGCCAGCAGTTACTCCAGGGACACCGGGGAGCTGTTTTTT CASSYSRDTGELFF
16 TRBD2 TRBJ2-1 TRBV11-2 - TGCGCCAGCATCAGGACTAGCGGGGAAGGCTACAATGAGCAGTTCTTC CASIRTSGEGYNEQFF
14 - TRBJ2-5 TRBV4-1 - TGCGCCTGCAGCCAGGGGGGAAGCTTTGAGACCCTGTACTTC CACSQGGSFETLYF
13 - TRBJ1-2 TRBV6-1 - TGTGTCAGCAGTGATGTGGGAGGCTATGGCTACACCTTC CVSSDVGGYGYTF
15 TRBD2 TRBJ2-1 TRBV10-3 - TGTGCCTCCGGGGTCAAGGGCAGCGGGGGGAATGAGCAGTTCTTC CASGVKGSGGNEQFF
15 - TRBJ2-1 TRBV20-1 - TGCAGTGCTAGCGATCGGGGGGACACGGCACGGGAGCAGTTCTTC CSASDRGDTAREQFF
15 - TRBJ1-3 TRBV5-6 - TGTGCCAGCAACCATGCCATGGGGCTAGGAAACACCATATATTTT CASNHAMGLGNTIYF
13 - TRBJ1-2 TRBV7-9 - TGTGCCAGCAGCCACACCACAGGGAACGGCTACACCTTC CASSHTTGNGYTF
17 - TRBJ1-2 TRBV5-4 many TGTGCCAGCAGCTTGACCGCTCCCGAAGGGGAGTATTATGGCTACACCTTC CASSLTAPEGEYYGYTF
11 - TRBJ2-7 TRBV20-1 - TGCAGTGCCGAGGGGACCATCGAGCAGTACTTC CSAEGTIEQYF
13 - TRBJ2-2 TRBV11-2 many TGTGCCAGCAGCTTACAGGGACCCGGGGAGCTGCTTTTT CASSLQGPGELLF
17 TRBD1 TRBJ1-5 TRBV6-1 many TGTGCCAGCAGTGAAAGACCCGACAGGGTTAGCAATCAGCCCCAGCATTTT CASSERPDRVSNQPQHF
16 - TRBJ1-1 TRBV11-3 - TGTGACAGTAACCGCAGCGGGACAAATATGAACACTGACGCTTTCTTT CDSNRSGTNMNTDAFF
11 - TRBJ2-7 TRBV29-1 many TGCAGCGCCAAATGGGGGGTCGAGCAGTACTTC CSAKWGVEQYF
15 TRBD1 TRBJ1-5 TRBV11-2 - TGTGCCAGCAGCTTTTCAAGGGACAGTTGGCAGCCCCAATATTTT CASSFSRDSWQPQYF
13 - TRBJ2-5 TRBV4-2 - TGTGCCAGCAACCTCGGCGTGCGAGAGACCCAGTACTTC CASNLGVRETQYF
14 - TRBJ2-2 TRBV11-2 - TGTGCCAGCAGTCCATTGGGAGCACGCGGGGAGCTGTTTTTT CASSPLGARGELFF
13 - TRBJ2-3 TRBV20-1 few TGCAGTGCTTCCACAGGGATTGAAGATACGCGGTATTTT CSASTGIEDTRYF
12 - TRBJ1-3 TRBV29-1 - TGCAGCGTCGGGTCAGACGTAGACACCATATATTTC CSVGSDVDTIYF
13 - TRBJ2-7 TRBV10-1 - TGTGCCAGCAGTGAGTCGGGGAACCACAAGCAGTACTTC CASSESGNHKQYF
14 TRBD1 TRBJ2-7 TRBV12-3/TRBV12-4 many TGTGCCAGCAGTTTGCAGGGGGCGAGGCACGAGCAGTACTTC CASSLQGARHEQYF
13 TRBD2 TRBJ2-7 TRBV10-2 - TGCACCGGCATGACTAGCGGGCCTCACGAGCAGTACTTC CTGMTSGPHEQYF
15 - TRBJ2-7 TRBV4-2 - TGTGTCAGCAACCAACCGGGCCACCGACTGGGTGAGCAGTACTTC CVSNQPGHRLGEQYF
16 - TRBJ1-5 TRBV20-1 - TGCAGTGCTCGAGCTTACCGGGACCCGCGGGGTGAGCGCCAGCATTTT CSARAYRDPRGERQHF
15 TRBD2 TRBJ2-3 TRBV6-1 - TGTGCCAGCAATGTACCGGGAGGGAGCACAGATACGCAGTGTTTT CASNVPGGSTDTQCF
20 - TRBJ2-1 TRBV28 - TGTGCCAACAGTCCTCATGATTGGGAGGCTAGCGACATCTCCTACAATGAGCAGTTCTTC CANSPHDWEASDISYNEQFF
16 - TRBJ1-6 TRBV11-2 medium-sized TGTGCCAGCAGCTTAGATAAACATCAGACCAATTCACCCCTCCACTTT CASSLDKHQTNSPLHF
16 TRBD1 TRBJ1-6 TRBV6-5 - TGTGCCAGCAGTTCCCCTGGGACAGGGATGGACTCACCCCTCCACTTT CASSSPGTGMDSPLHF
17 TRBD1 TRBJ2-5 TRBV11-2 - TGCGCCAGCAGATCGCGCGGACAGGGAAAACGGCAAGAGACCCAGTACTTC CASRSRGQGKRQETQYF
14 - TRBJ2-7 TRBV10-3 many TGTGCCATCAGTGAGTCGTTATCGGGGGACGAGCAGTACTTC CAISESLSGDEQYF
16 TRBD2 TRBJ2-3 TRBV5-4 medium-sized TGTGCCAGCAGCTTGGAAGCGCGGGGGAGTTCAGATACGCAGTATTTT CASSLEARGSSDTQYF
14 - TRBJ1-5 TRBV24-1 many TGTGCCACCCAGGCGTGGGTCCCGCATCAGCCCCAGCATTTT CATQAWVPHQPQHF
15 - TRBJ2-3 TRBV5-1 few TGCGCCAGCAGCTTAATGGACAGTAGCACAGATACGCACTATTTT CASSLMDSSTDTHYF
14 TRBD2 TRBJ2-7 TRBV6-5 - TGTGCCAGTAGCCTCGGGGGGGGGTCTTGGGAGCAGTACTTC CASSLGGGSWEQYF
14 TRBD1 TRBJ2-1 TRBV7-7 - TGTGCTAGCAGCACCACAGGGGTCTACAATGAGCAGTTCTTC CASSTTGVYNEQFF
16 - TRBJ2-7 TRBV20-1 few TGCAGTGCTAGTCGGGCAGGGCGGTGGGTCGCCTACGAGCAGTACTTC CSASRAGRWVAYEQYF
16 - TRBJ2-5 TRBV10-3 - TGTGCCATCAGTAAGTCAACCCCCCGAGGTGGCGAGATCCAGTACTTC CAISKSTPRGGEIQYF
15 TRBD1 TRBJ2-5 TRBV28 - TGTGCTAGCAGTTTACGAGAGACAGGGATGGGGACCCGGTACTTC CASSLRETGMGTRYF
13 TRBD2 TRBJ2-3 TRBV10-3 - TGTACCATCAGTGAAAGCGGGGGAGATATGCAGTATTTT CTISESGGDMQYF
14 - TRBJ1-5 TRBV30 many TGTGCCTGGAGTGCGGTACAGGGTATTCAGCCCCAGCATTTT CAWSAVQGIQPQHF
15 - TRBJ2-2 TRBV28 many TGTGCCAGCAGTTTCCTTCCCCGTCTAGAGGGGGAGCTGTTTTTT CASSFLPRLEGELFF
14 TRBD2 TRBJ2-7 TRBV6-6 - TGTGTCAGCAGCCGGTCGGGCGGGAGCTACGAGCAATACTTC CVSSRSGGSYEQYF
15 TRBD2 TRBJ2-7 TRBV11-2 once TGTACCAGTAGCTTAGATTTAGCGGGGGGCTCCGATCGGTACTTC CTSSLDLAGGSDRYF
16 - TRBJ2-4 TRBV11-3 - TGTGTCAGCAGCGAAAACTCCAGATTAGTCAAAAACATTCAGTACTTC CVSSENSRLVKNIQYF
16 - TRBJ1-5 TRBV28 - TGTGCCAGCAGGGAGACAAAGGGGCGTAGCAATCAGCCCCAGCATTTT CASRETKGRSNQPQHF
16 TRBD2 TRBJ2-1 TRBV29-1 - TGTAGCGTTGTAAGCGGGGGCCGTTTTCTTTACAATGAGCAGTTCTTC CSVVSGGRFLYNEQFF
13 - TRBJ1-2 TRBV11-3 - TGTACCAGCAGCCTTAGCGGGGGTGCGAGCTACACGTTC CTSSLSGGASYTF
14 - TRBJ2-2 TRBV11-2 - TGTGCCAGCAGCTTAGGCAGGAGCACCGGAGAGCTGTTTTTT CASSLGRSTGELFF
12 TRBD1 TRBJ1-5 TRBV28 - TGTGCCAGCAGAACAGGGGTTCAGCCCCAACATTTT CASRTGVQPQHF
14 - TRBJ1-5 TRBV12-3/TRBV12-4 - TGTGCCAGCACCCTTCGCTCGGGGGGGCAGCCCCAGTATTTC CASTLRSGGQPQYF
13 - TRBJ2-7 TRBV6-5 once TGTGCCAGCAGGCAACAGGATAGCTACGATCAGTACTTC CASRQQDSYDQYF
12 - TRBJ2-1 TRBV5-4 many TGTGCCAGCAGCCTACGCTACAATGAGCAGTTCTTC CASSLRYNEQFF
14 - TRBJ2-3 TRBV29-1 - TGCAGCGTTGCGAAGGGAGACACCACAGATACGCAGTATTTT CSVAKGDTTDTQYF
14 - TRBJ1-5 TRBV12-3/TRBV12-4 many TGTGCCAGCAGTCGGGACACCCGCAATCAGCCCCAGCATTTT CASSRDTRNQPQHF
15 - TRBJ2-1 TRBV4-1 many TGCGCCAGCAGCCAAAACAGGTTAACAAGCAATGAGCAGTTCTTC CASSQNRLTSNEQFF